Listed below are T cell receptor beta chains from one sample, sequenced in a study of blood T cell repertoires in COVID-19. TCRdb's copy holds only in-frame clones and misses some; the assay was immunoSEQ multiplex PCR. The data contain about 88,000 clones, 88% of them singletons. The specimen was peripheral blood. The receptor set was obtained from a man aged 80 or over with acute or convalescent COVID-19. Both conserved end residues are part of each CDR3. The order of the fields is V gene, clone size, J gene, D gene, CDR3 DNA, CDR3 protein. The D gene is left open where the match is weak. Size values are once, few and many counts, or a class for expanded clones, and some rows have none.

>TRBV5-1|NA|TRBJ2-3|TRBD2
TGCGCCAGCTGGCCTAGCGGGGCTCGTGATACGCAGTATTTT
CASWPSGARDTQYF
>TRBV6-5|NA|TRBJ1-1|TRBD1
TGTGTCTGTCGGACAGGGGGCGGCACTGAAGCTTTCTTT
CVCRTGGGTEAFF
>TRBV5-1|NA|TRBJ1-1|TRBD1
TGCGCCAGCAGCTTTGCAGGGGGCACTGAAGCTTTCTTT
CASSFAGGTEAFF
>TRBV5-1|NA|TRBJ2-1|TRBD2
TGCGCCAGCAGCTTGGGCGGGGCGGGGGGTTACAATGAGCAGTTCTTC
CASSLGGAGGYNEQFF
>TRBV25-1|few|TRBJ2-4|NA
TGTGCCAGCAGTGACAGTGGAGCCAAAAACATTCAGTACTTC
CASSDSGAKNIQYF
>TRBV5-4|NA|TRBJ2-6|TRBD1
TGTGCCAGCAGCTTGTCAGGGGGATCTGGGGCCAACGTCCTGACTTTC
CASSLSGGSGANVLTF
>TRBV7-7|NA|TRBJ2-1|TRBD2
TGTGCTAGCAGCTCGGGACTAGCGGGAGTGTTTGAGCAGTTCTTC
CASSSGLAGVFEQFF
>TRBV10-3|NA|TRBJ2-7|NA
TGTGCCATCAGTGACCGTCGAGAGGGTATGGGGAAGAGCTCCTACGAGCAGTACTTC
CAISDRREGMGKSSYEQYF
>TRBV10-3|NA|TRBJ1-2|NA
TGTGCCATCAGTGAGTCCTTTGGACTGGATGGCTACACCTTC
CAISESFGLDGYTF
>TRBV2|few|TRBJ2-7|NA
TGTGCCAGCAGGGCTACTAGCTCCTACGAGCAGTACTTC
CASRATSSYEQYF
>TRBV5-1|NA|TRBJ1-1|NA
TGCGCCAGCAGCTTAATGGCGAACACTGAAGCTTTCTTT
CASSLMANTEAFF
>TRBV2|few|TRBJ2-3|TRBD1
TGTGCCAGCAATACAGGGGTCAGGCAGTATTTT
CASNTGVRQYF
>TRBV19|NA|TRBJ1-2|TRBD1
TGTGCCAGTAGTATAGGAGGGGGCTACAGTTTTGCTAACTATGGCTACACCTTC
CASSIGGGYSFANYGYTF
>TRBV3-1/TRBV3-2|NA|TRBJ2-3|TRBD2
TGTGCCAGCAGCCAAGCCCCAATAGCGGGGGCTAGCACAGATACGCAGTATTTT
CASSQAPIAGASTDTQYF
>TRBV7-9|NA|TRBJ1-3|TRBD1
TGTGCCACCGGGTACAGGGGAGCCGGAAACACCATATATTTT
CATGYRGAGNTIYF
>TRBV5-6|NA|TRBJ1-1|NA
TGTGCCAGCAGCTTGATCAGCGGGGTAACGAACACTGAAGCTTTCTTT
CASSLISGVTNTEAFF
>TRBV6-5|NA|TRBJ1-2|NA
TGTGCCAGCAGTTCCTCTGGGGGCGCTGACTATGGCTACACCTTC
CASSSSGGADYGYTF
>TRBV7-9|NA|TRBJ1-1|NA
TGTGCCAGCAGCCCACAGGGCTCAAACACTGAAGCTTTCTTT
CASSPQGSNTEAFF
>TRBV10-1|NA|TRBJ1-1|NA
TGCGCCAGCAGTGAGTCGCCCACAGGGCTTGGAGCTTTCTTT
CASSESPTGLGAFF
>TRBV7-9|NA|TRBJ1-1|NA
TGTGCCAGCAGCCCCACTACTGAAGCTTTCTTT
CASSPTTEAFF
>TRBV10-3|NA|TRBJ2-3|NA
TGTGCCATCAGTGAACAGCCCACAGATACGCAGTATTTT
CAISEQPTDTQYF
>TRBV5-1|NA|TRBJ1-2|NA
TGCGCCAGCAGCTCAACCCTCGCCCAGGGGTATGGCTACACCTTC
CASSSTLAQGYGYTF
>TRBV24-1|NA|TRBJ2-1|TRBD2
TGTGCCACCAGTGTTTCGGGAGGGTCCTACAATGAGCAGTTCTTC
CATSVSGGSYNEQFF
>TRBV28|few|TRBJ1-4|NA
TGTGCCAGCAGTCCGCCCCCACAGGGCCCTAATGAAAAACTGTTTTTT
CASSPPPQGPNEKLFF
>TRBV6-6|NA|TRBJ2-4|NA
TGTGCCAGCAGTTACGGGGCAGCGCTAGCCAAAAACATTCAGTACTTC
CASSYGAALAKNIQYF
>TRBV24-1|NA|TRBJ1-5|TRBD1
TGTGCCACCAGGGCAGGGGGCGACGGCAATCAGCCCCAGCATTTT
CATRAGGDGNQPQHF